Listed here are 32 T cell receptor beta chains from one sample, sequenced in a study of T cell repertoires in aging, cancer and after chemotherapy. TCR beta rearrangements were amplified from peripheral blood genomic DNA. TRB rearrangements spanning V, D and J were amplified using mixed TRB-A/B primers. TCRdb used MiXCR to reprocess the multiplex PCR reads, holding one entry per CDR3 protein. The repertoire holds 8,000 to 9,000 distinct CDR3 sequences, with 35% to 45% as singletons. The source material was blood. All receptors come from a human donor with a solid tumor.

The chain recombines TRBV5-6 with TRBJ1-6; 9 bases fit TRBD1. Germline V gene sequence: CDR1 SGHDT, CDR2 YYEEEE. V shed 5 bases and J 10 bases; nucleotides not matched to a gene: 7. The CDR3 spans 14 residues. Written as DNA, the CDR3 is TGTGCCAGCAGGGCCGGGACAGGGAACTCACCCCTCCACTTT. Translation gives CASRAGTGNSPLHF.

The chain links TRBV18 to TRBJ2-3, with D unresolved. With 0 bases removed from V and 4 bases from J, the gap between germline ends came to 14 bases. CDR1 and CDR2 (germline): KGHSH, LQKENI. CDR3 length equals 16 residues. CDR3 sequence: CASSPPRTTQADTQYF. The CDR3 DNA sequence: TGTGCCAGCTCACCACCGAGGACGACTCAGGCAGATACGCAGTATTTT.

The rearrangement joins TRBV13 to TRBJ2-2; 8 bases fit TRBD2. V shed 2 bases and J 4 bases; nucleotides not matched to a gene: 3. In germline, CDR1 is PRHDT, CDR2 FYEKMQ (reference sequence). CDR3 length: 15 amino acids. Here the CDR3 DNA reads TGTGCCAGCAGCTTAACTAGCGGTTCCACCGGGGAGCTGTTTTTT. As protein: CASSLTSGSTGELFF. Using reference TRBV13 and TRBJ2-2 for the parts outside the CDR3, the full variable domain is AAGVIQSPRHLIKEKRETATLKCYPIPRHDTVYWYQQGPGQDPQFLISFYEKMQSDKGSIPDRFSAQQFSDYHSELNMSSLELGDSALYFCASSLTSGSTGELFFGEGSRLTVL.

The chain recombines TRBV12-3 or TRBV12-4 with TRBJ2-2; TRBD1 matches 7 bases. Losses at the gene ends were 6 bases for V and 7 bases for J; bases not matched to a gene: 11. The CDR3 has 15 amino acids. CDR3 protein: CASSKDRAAGGELFF. Here the CDR3 DNA reads TGTGCCAGCAGCAAAGACAGGGCGGCCGGCGGGGAGCTGTTTTTT.

In DNA form, the CDR3 reads TGTGCCAGCCTATCGAGGGTGCGCATGAACACTGAAGCTTTCTTT. It translates to CASLSRVRMNTEAFF. V usage is TRBV6-5 and J usage is TRBJ1-1; D not resolved. The CDR3 sequence is 15 residues long. V was clipped by 8 bases and J by 0 bases, with 16 bases between them. The germline V gene has CDR1 MNHEY and CDR2 SVGAGI.

This clonotype was observed a few times. The genes are TRBV27 and TRBJ2-2; 9 bases align to TRBD1. CDR3 length: 15 residues. The J segment lost 5 bases and the V segment lost 5 bases, leaving 6 bases of the junction unmatched. The germline gives CDR1 MNHEY, CDR2 SMNVEV (reference sequence). The CDR3 protein is CASSTDRGLTGELFF. The CDR3 DNA follows: TGTGCCAGCAGTACGGACAGGGGATTGACCGGGGAGCTGTTTTTT.

The chain uses TRBV13 and TRBJ1-2; a possible D gene is TRBD1 (5 bases). The CDR3 spans 12 residues. The V gene's germline CDR1 is PRHDT and CDR2 FYEKMQ (reference sequence). Between the trimmed V and J ends, which lost 5 bases and 4 bases, there was a span of 8 bases. This CDR3 is CASSRGVYGYTF. The CDR3 coding sequence is TGTGCCAGCAGCCGAGGGGTCTATGGCTACACCTTC.

The sample holds a few counts of this clonotype. The chain employs TRBV12-3 or TRBV12-4 and TRBJ2-2, with TRBD2 matching 7 bases. After removal of 6 bases from V and 6 bases from J, the junction contained 10 bases not matched to a gene. The CDR3 has 15 residues. The CDR3 sequence is CASSPGDLAAGELFF. CDR3 nucleotide sequence: TGTGCCAGCAGCCCGGGCGATCTAGCGGCCGGGGAGCTGTTTTTT.

The genes are TRBV5-5 and TRBJ2-1, with 9 bases fitting TRBD1. The CDR3 contains 16 residues. The V segment lost 4 bases and the J segment 6 bases; nucleotides outside the gene matches: 11. Germline V gene lookup returns CDR1 SGHKS and CDR2 YYEKEE (reference sequence). The CDR3: CASSVPTGGAGNEQFF. Written as DNA, the CDR3 is TGTGCCAGCAGCGTTCCAACAGGGGGCGCGGGCAATGAGCAGTTCTTC.

The chain links TRBV7-6 to TRBJ2-7; D is possibly TRBD1 (6 bases). The germline V gene encodes CDR1 SGHVS and CDR2 FNYEAQ. Trimming stripped 2 bases from V and 3 bases from J, with 11 bases between. The CDR3 sequence is 14 residues long. The CDR3 sequence is CASSLSRGIYEQYF. The CDR3 DNA follows: TGTGCCAGCAGCTTAAGCAGGGGAATCTACGAGCAGTACTTC.

The gene calls are TRBV11-3 and TRBJ2-1, with TRBD2 matching over 8 bases. Germline values: CDR1 SGHNT, CDR2 YENEEA. Germline trimming cut 3 bases from V and 2 bases from J; bases unmatched to any gene: 6. The CDR3 contains 16 residues. As DNA, the CDR3 is TGTGCCAGCAGCTTGGTTAGCGGGACGACCTACAATGAGCAGTTCTTC. It is translated as CASSLVSGTTYNEQFF.

V and J are TRBV18 and TRBJ1-1; D is uncertain. CDR1 is KGHSH and CDR2 is LQKENI in the germline V gene. The CDR3 contains 16 residues. V gave up 3 bases and J gave up 3 bases, with 17 bases separating them. The CDR3, as DNA: TGTGCCAGCTCACCCCGGGCCCTCGATGGGGACACTGAAGCTTTCTTT. This gives the protein CASSPRALDGDTEAFF. The variable domain in full, completed from reference TRBV18 and TRBJ1-1, reads NAGVMQNPRHLVRRRGQEARLRCSPMKGHSHVYWYRQLPEEGLKFMVYLQKENIIDESGMPKERFSAEFPKEGPSILRIQQVVRGDSAAYFCASSPRALDGDTEAFFGQGTRLTVV.

The rearrangement joins TRBV6-1 to TRBJ1-1; 8 positions match TRBD1. With 5 bases clipped from V and 4 bases from J, the junction kept 9 bases outside the gene matches. CDR3 length equals 15 residues. Germline V CDR1 and CDR2: MNHNS, SASEGT. CDR3 sequence: CASSPDQGAPTEAFF. The CDR3 nucleotides are TGTGCCAGCAGTCCTGATCAGGGGGCGCCCACTGAAGCTTTCTTT.

The chain joins TRBV11-1 to TRBJ1-4, with 8 bases aligning to TRBD1. CDR1 is SGHAT, CDR2 FQDESV, per germline (reference sequence). The CDR3 runs 15 residues. V was clipped by 1 base and J by 5 bases; unmatched bases: 3. CDR3 DNA sequence: TGTGCCAGCAGCTTAGTAGGACAGGGAAATGAAAAACTGTTTTTT. It translates to CASSLVGQGNEKLFF. Full variable domain (rest looked up from reference TRBV11-1 and TRBJ1-4): EAEVAQSPRYKITEKSQAVAFWCDPISGHATLYWYRQILGQGPELLVQFQDESVVDDSQLPKDRFSAERLKGVDSTLKIQPAELGDSAMYLCASSLVGQGNEKLFFGSGTQLSVL.

This sequence joins TRBV27 and TRBJ2-7; a weak D match, TRBD1 (6 bases). V was pared by 8 bases and J by 3 bases, with 20 bases between. The germline V gene encodes CDR1 MNHEY and CDR2 SMNVEV (reference sequence). The CDR3 has 15 residues. The CDR3 protein is CASGTYREDRYEQYF. The CDR3 DNA reads as TGTGCCAGCGGAACGTACAGGGAAGATCGCTACGAGCAGTACTTC.

The chain joins TRBV10-3 to TRBJ1-2; 8 bases match TRBD1. Losses at the gene ends were 5 bases for V and 4 bases for J; bases not matched to a gene: 3. This CDR3 has 13 amino acids. The germline V gene has CDR1 ENHRY and CDR2 SYGVKD. CDR3 in amino acids: CAISPGQVYGYTF. CDR3 DNA sequence: TGTGCCATCAGTCCGGGACAGGTCTATGGCTACACCTTC.

CDR3 region: CASRGQGPGELFF. The CDR3 DNA reads TGTGCCAGCAGAGGACAGGGCCCCGGGGAGCTGTTTTTT. The V and J genes are TRBV12-3 or TRBV12-4 and TRBJ2-2; 8 nucleotides align to TRBD1. This CDR3 region has 13 residues. The junction had 3 bases not matched to a gene; V was cut back by 6 bases and J by 6 bases.

This clonotype was seen only a few times. CDR3 in DNA: TGTGCCAGCAGTTACGGGACTAGCGGGTACGAGCAGTACTTC. Protein sequence: CASSYGTSGYEQYF. The chain is built from TRBV6-5 and TRBJ2-7; 12 bases align to TRBD2. The CDR3 runs 14 residues. From germline, CDR1 is MNHEY and CDR2 SVGAGI. V lost 2 bases and J lost 4; bases outside the gene matches: 0.

The chain links TRBV6-2 or TRBV6-3 to TRBJ2-3; TRBD2 agrees at 8 bases. Germline V gives CDR1 MNHEY, CDR2 SVGEGT. The CDR3 is made up of 15 amino acids. Unmatched junction bases numbered 6, after V lost 6 bases and J lost 1 base. The CDR3 region has the DNA TGTGCCAGCAGCCCAGGGCGGGAGGGCACAGATACGCAGTATTTT. This gives the protein CASSPGREGTDTQYF.

The chain has TRBV13 and TRBJ2-1; TRBD2 matches 7 bases. CDR3 length equals 15 residues. The ends lost 4 bases at V and 5 bases at J; junction bases unmatched: 8. CDR1 and CDR2 from the germline V gene are PRHDT and FYEKMQ (reference sequence). The CDR3, as DNA: TGTGCCAGCAGCTCCTCGCCGGGGGGACACAATGAGCAGTTCTTC. Protein: CASSSSPGGHNEQFF.

The chain combines TRBV12-3 or TRBV12-4 with TRBJ1-5; no firm D call. The CDR3 runs 16 residues. V dropped 5 bases and J dropped 2 bases, with 16 bases sitting between them. The CDR3 sequence: CASSPTTTNGNQPQHF. CDR3 in DNA: TGTGCCAGCAGTCCCACGACAACAAACGGCAATCAGCCCCAGCATTTT.

The gene calls are TRBV11-2 and TRBJ2-6, with 7 bases identical to TRBD1. Looked up from germline, CDR1 is SGHAT and CDR2 is FQNNGV. Losses at the gene ends were 4 bases for V and 0 bases for J; bases not matched to a gene: 9. There are 18 residues in the CDR3. CDR3 coding DNA: TGTGCCAGCAGCTCGCGTGGACAGGCCATCTCTGGGGCCAACGTCCTGACTTTC. Translated: CASSSRGQAISGANVLTF.

This clonotype was found a few times. The rearrangement joins TRBV12-3 or TRBV12-4 to TRBJ2-5; 10 nucleotides line up with TRBD2. The ends lost 2 bases at V and 6 bases at J; junction bases unmatched: 9. This CDR3 comprises 16 residues. CDR3 protein: CASSLLAGEVGKTQYF. The CDR3 DNA reads TGTGCCAGCAGTTTACTAGCGGGAGAAGTCGGAAAGACCCAGTACTTC.

V gene TRBV10-3 combines with J gene TRBJ1-1; TRBD1 might be the D (5 bases). Germline V gene lookup returns CDR1 ENHRY and CDR2 SYGVKD. CDR3 size: 16 residues. Trimming took off 4 bases at V and 7 bases at J, with 22 bases between the two ends. The CDR3 nucleotides are TGTGCCATCAGTGCCAGCGGGGGGGGGGAAAGCAATGAAGCTTTCTTT. Translation gives CAISASGGGESNEAFF.

This clonotype appeared a few times. The chain links TRBV15 to TRBJ2-1; the D gene is possibly TRBD1 (6 bases). V lost 2 bases to trimming and J lost 6 bases, with 17 bases between them. This CDR3 has 16 residues. Germline CDR1 and CDR2: LNHNV and YYDKDF (reference sequence). CDR3 in DNA: TGTGCCACCAGCAGAAACCTAGACAGGCTAGGCAATGAGCAGTTCTTC. Translating gives CATSRNLDRLGNEQFF.

The rearrangement links TRBV12-3 or TRBV12-4 to TRBJ1-3; D is undetermined. This CDR3 comprises 13 residues. Trimming took off 7 bases at V and 16 bases at J, with 23 bases between the two ends. CDR3 protein: CASTAQSPRAHYF. DNA for the CDR3: TGTGCCAGCACCGCCCAGTCCCCCCGGGCTCACTATTTT.

The chain joins TRBV19 to TRBJ1-5; D gene unclear. The germline gives CDR1 LNHDA, CDR2 SQIVND (reference sequence). The ends were cut back, 6 bases at V and 0 bases at J, with 6 bases in the middle. The CDR3 runs 13 residues. CDR3 protein: CASSQYSNQPQHF. The CDR3 DNA reads TGTGCCAGTAGCCAGTATAGCAATCAGCCCCAGCATTTT.

This clonotype is labeled as medium-sized. The V call is TRBV29-1, the J call TRBJ1-2; D remains ambiguous. The CDR3 length is 15 residues. V lost 1 base, J lost 2 bases, and 14 bases lay in between. In germline, CDR1 is SQVTM, CDR2 ANQGSEA. CDR3 in DNA: TGCAGCGTTGAAGCCCCCTCCGACACAAACTATGGCTACACCTTC. Amino acids: CSVEAPSDTNYGYTF. Variable domain in full (rest from reference TRBV29-1 and TRBJ1-2): SAVISQKPSRDICQRGTSLTIQCQVDSQVTMMFWYRQQPGQSLTLIATANQGSEATYESGFVIDKFPISRPNLTFSTLTVSNMSPEDSSIYLCSVEAPSDTNYGYTFGSGTRLTVV.

The J gene is TRBJ1-6, the V gene TRBV11-1; D remains unclear. The CDR3 is made up of 14 amino acids. Germline values: CDR1 SGHAT, CDR2 FQDESV (reference sequence). Deletions cut 6 bases from V and 8 bases from J, with 14 bases between. The CDR3, as DNA: TGTGCCAGCAGTTGGTCTCTGCGGGATTCACCCCTCCACTTT. This encodes CASSWSLRDSPLHF. The variable domain in full, with the rest retrieved from reference TRBV11-1 and TRBJ1-6, is EAEVAQSPRYKITEKSQAVAFWCDPISGHATLYWYRQILGQGPELLVQFQDESVVDDSQLPKDRFSAERLKGVDSTLKIQPAELGDSAMYLCASSWSLRDSPLHFGNGTRLTVT.

The chain uses TRBV6-2 or TRBV6-3 and TRBJ1-2; no clear D gene. CDR3 length: 11 amino acids. V was shortened by 6 bases and J by 8 bases, with 10 bases between the two germline ends. Germline V CDR1 and CDR2: MNHEY, SVGEGT. CDR3 nucleotides: TGTGCCAGCAGCTCGAATGCGGGCTACACCTTC. Its protein is CASSSNAGYTF.

CDR3 region: CASRGQGEDGYTF. CDR3 DNA sequence: TGTGCCAGCAGGGGACAGGGGGAGGATGGCTACACCTTC. The V gene is TRBV6-2 or TRBV6-3, the J gene TRBJ1-2, with 11 bases matching TRBD1. The length of the CDR3 is 13 residues. Germline V gives CDR1 MNHEY, CDR2 SVGEGT. The V and J ends lost 6 bases and 6 bases, in that order; junction bases with no gene match: 3.

This clonotype occurred a few times. The rearrangement joins TRBV19 to TRBJ1-3, with D maybe TRBD1 (6 bases). V was shortened by 1 base and J by 0 bases, with 16 bases between the two germline ends. Germline V gene lookup returns CDR1 LNHDA and CDR2 SQIVND (reference sequence). The CDR3 has 18 amino acids. The CDR3 bases are TGTGCCAGTAGTATAGCGTGGGGGGCCTCCAGCTCTGGAAACACCATATATTTT. Residues: CASSIAWGASSSGNTIYF.